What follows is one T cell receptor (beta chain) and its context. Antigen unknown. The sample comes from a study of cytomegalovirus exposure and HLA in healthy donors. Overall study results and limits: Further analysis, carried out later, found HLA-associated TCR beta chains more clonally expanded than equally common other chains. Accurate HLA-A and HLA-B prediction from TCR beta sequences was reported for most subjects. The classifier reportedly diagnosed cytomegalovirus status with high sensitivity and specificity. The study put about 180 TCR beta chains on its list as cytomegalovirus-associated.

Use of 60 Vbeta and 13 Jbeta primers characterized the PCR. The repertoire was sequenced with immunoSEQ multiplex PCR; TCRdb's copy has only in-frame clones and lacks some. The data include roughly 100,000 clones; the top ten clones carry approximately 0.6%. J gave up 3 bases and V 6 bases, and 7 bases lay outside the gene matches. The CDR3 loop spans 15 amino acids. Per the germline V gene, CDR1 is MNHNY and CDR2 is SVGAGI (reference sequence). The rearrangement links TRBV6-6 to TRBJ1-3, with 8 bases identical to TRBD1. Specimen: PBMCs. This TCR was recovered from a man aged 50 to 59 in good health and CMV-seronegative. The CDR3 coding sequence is TGTGCCAGCAGAGCAGGGGGCTCGAATGGAAACACCATATATTTT. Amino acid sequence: CASRAGGSNGNTIYF.